The T cell receptor (beta chain) under discussion was sequenced for a study of cytomegalovirus exposure and HLA in healthy donors. Study-level results: Productive status was seen about 90% or about 30% of the time for most TCR beta V segments in an earlier analysis.

Trimming removed 3 bases at V and 0 bases at J, with 12 bases between. This CDR3 contains 16 residues. CDR1 and CDR2 from the germline V gene are ENHRY and SYGVKD. About this clone itself: Its antigen remains unknown.

Primers for the PCR totalled 60 Vbeta and 13 Jbeta. Data came from immunoSEQ multiplex PCR; TCRdb stores just in-frame clones and leaves some out. The sample yields about 140,000 clones, roughly 80% seen once. This clonotype originated in a female donor in good health and CMV-seronegative. The chain links TRBV10-3 to TRBJ1-5; the D gene is possibly TRBD1 (6 bases). The source material was PBMCs. The CDR3 sequence is CAISDRGADSNQPQHF. The DNA for the CDR3 is TGTGCCATCAGTGACCGGGGGGCCGATAGCAATCAGCCCCAGCATTTT.